This T cell receptor beta chain was retrieved from a study of shared clonotypes between healthy human individuals. Every subset's genomic DNA went evenly onto several immunoSEQ plates. TCRdb's copy holds only in-frame clones and misses some; the assay was immunoSEQ multiplex PCR. The sample shows approximately 1.9 million clones, 85% to 95% of them seen only once. Naivety among CD8 cells was defined by CD45RO negativity and positive CCR7 selection, thereby excluding terminally differentiated effector memory CD45RA+ cells. CDR3 length equals 14 residues. Looked up from germline, CDR1 is MNHEY and CDR2 is SMNVEV (reference sequence). V was cut by 3 bases and J by 3 bases, with 11 bases left in between.

What was sequenced was naive CD8+ T cells from PBMCs. The rearrangement links TRBV27 to TRBJ1-2, with a tentative D call TRBD1 (5 bases). This TCR derives from a man younger than 35 in good health. Some clones in this sample may be carry-over from other donors' samples. The CDR3 loop is CASSFTQGDYGYTF. In DNA, the CDR3 is TGTGCCAGCAGTTTCACCCAGGGCGACTATGGCTACACCTTC.